The source of this T cell receptor (beta chain) is a study of cytomegalovirus exposure and HLA in healthy donors. On the study more broadly: The early release's HLA-typed donors yielded 65 million to 85 million unique TCRs. Just over 80% of some 390 genotyped donors fell in the Caucasian-associated ancestry cluster.

Note on this clone: The antigen remains undetermined.

60 Vbeta and 13 Jbeta primers were used in PCR. Method: immunoSEQ multiplex PCR; TCRdb's copy keeps in-frame clones and lacks some. Among fewer than 90,000 clones listed, 70% to 80% were seen once. The CDR3 contains 15 residues. Between the trimmed V and J ends, which lost 5 bases and 6 bases, there was a span of 20 bases. Germline values: CDR1 KGHSH, CDR2 LQKENI. Study conclusions and caveats: Later on, an analysis showed TCR association rates differing by HLA locus, with DRB1 the most and HLA-C the fewest.

The clonotype originates from a woman between 50 and 59 years old in good health and CMV-seropositive. Sequences were obtained from PBMCs. The V gene is TRBV18, the J gene TRBJ2-7, with D perhaps TRBD1 (6 bases). CDR3: CASSAGVEIDGEQYF. CDR3 coding DNA: TGTGCCAGCTCAGCAGGGGTGGAGATTGACGGCGAGCAGTACTTC.